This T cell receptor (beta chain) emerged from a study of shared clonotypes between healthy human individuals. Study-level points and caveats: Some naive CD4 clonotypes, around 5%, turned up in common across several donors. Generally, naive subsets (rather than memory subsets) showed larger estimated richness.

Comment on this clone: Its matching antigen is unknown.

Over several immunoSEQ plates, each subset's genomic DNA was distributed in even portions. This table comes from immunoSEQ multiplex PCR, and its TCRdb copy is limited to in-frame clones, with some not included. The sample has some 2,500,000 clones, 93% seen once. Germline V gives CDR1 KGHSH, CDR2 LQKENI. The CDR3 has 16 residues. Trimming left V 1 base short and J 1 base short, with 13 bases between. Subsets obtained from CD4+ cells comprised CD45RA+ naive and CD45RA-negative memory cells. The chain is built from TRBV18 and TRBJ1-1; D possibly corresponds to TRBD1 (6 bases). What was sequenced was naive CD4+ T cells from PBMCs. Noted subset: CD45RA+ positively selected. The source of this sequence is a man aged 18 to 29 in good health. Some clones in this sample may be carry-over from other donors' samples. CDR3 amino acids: CASSPLSLGGNTEAFF. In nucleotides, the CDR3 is TGTGCCAGCTCACCACTGTCCCTAGGGGGGAACACTGAAGCTTTCTTT.